This T cell receptor (beta chain) was captured in a study of blood T cells in healthy people across ages (dated by TCRdb to between 2014 and 2016). Concerning the study at large: In model experiments, template switching captured roughly one uniquely barcoded TCR beta cDNA molecule for every two T cells. The study measured age-related changes in TCR beta repertoire diversity using deep sequencing normalized with unique cDNA molecular identifiers. Donors were grouped into four age groups: young (average about 15 years), middle-aged (39), aged (around 60) and long-lived (about 90). Two additional independent replicas of 1 million unique cDNA reads from the same blood draw were analyzed for two donors (one aged 18 to 30 and one aged 80 or older). The full study reports these points: Estimates of total diversity based on one million sequenced T cells were regarded as lower bounds and as underestimates. There was a strong correlation between observed TCR beta diversity and the percentage of naive T cells measured by flow cytometry. As age increased, observed TCR beta diversity per million T cells dropped in a roughly linear way, and a significant reduction was already evident by age 40. Compared with the aged group, the long-lived group had more naive CD4+ T cells, fewer expanded clones and increased TCR diversity, suggesting age selection. Because profiling used bulk unsorted PBMCs, naive and antigen-experienced compartments could not be compared conclusively. Because the CMV infection status of the donors was unknown, age-related changes in expanded clonotypes may potentially have been confounded.

The CDR3 numbers 12 residues from cysteine through phenylalanine. The only DNA kept is the CDR3, 36 bases in frame from the first base. In the germline V gene, CDR1 corresponds to SGHAT and CDR2 to FQNNGV. Between the V and J ends, shortened by 4 bases and 6 bases respectively, the junction contains 9 bases. Concerning this clonotype itself: No antigen is known for it. No base-level quality is on record; no much larger clone is a single base apart.

The donors were roughly 39 Caucasian individuals from Russia, aged roughly 6 to 100 years, who were systemically healthy. Ten milliliters of peripheral blood were drawn from each donor into EDTA-treated Vacutainer tubes. PBMCs were isolated by Ficoll-Paque density-gradient centrifugation, with at least 6 million obtained per sample. Trizol reagent was used to extract total RNA from PBMCs, with at least 6 micrograms per sample. The percentages of naive CD45RAhigh/CD27high T cells were determined by flow cytometry on a PBMC aliquot from every donor. The library was prepared using 5' RACE. The listed sequencing device is Illumina HiSeq 2500. A second PCR of roughly 6 to 12 cycles was performed with a sample-barcoded 5' primer and a J-beta primer mix. A unique molecular identifier was introduced onto each TCR beta cDNA molecule by a template-switch 5' adaptor carrying 12 random nucleotides. At least 2.5 million CDR3-containing paired-end reads were obtained from each sample. All of the RNA was converted into first-strand cDNA using the Mint cDNA synthesis kit, with a TRBC-specific oligonucleotide serving as the primer. All cDNA was treated with uracil-DNA glycosylase and then went through a first 18-cycle PCR with the universal primers M1SS and BC2_uni_R. On the study's bioinformatics: Each sample was normalized by randomly selecting 1 million high-quality reads, each carrying a distinct molecular identifier. Instead of being binned into consensus sequences, reads that shared molecular identifiers were thrown out. MiTCR, with a Q25 quality threshold and the strictest error-elimination algorithm, was used for CDR3 identification, clonotype clustering and error correction. A nonparametric unseen species model using Euler transformation provided a lower-bound estimate of total TCR beta diversity. The raw public data were reprocessed by TCRdb itself: fastp quality trimming at Q25, MiXCR clonotype calling, in-frame beta chains only. Every distinct CDR3 protein forms one entry, paired with its most common genes and DNA. TCRdb's processing, not the authors', yielded these V and J calls. Present in this sample are approximately 800,000 distinct CDR3 sequences, roughly 24% of which were seen just once. 3% of the sample belongs to the ten largest clones.

The same sample was also used in a study of T cells of mothers and their children. Reported in the second study: Donors were nine systemically healthy Caucasian individuals: three mothers and their six children. cDNA synthesis used all of the extracted RNA, with around 1.5 ug of RNA in each 15 ul reaction. In the second PCR, the M1S primer added sample barcodes and 2-4 random nucleotides. Over 8.5 million TCR beta CDR3 reads were obtained for each mother, and around 2.7 million reads were obtained for each child. Thymic selection shapes the output of TCR recombination in a similar way in related and unrelated pairs, and inherited differences have a minor effect. Normalized repertoire overlap was always slightly but never significantly higher in related than unrelated mother-child pairs. With a sensitivity of about 100 clones per million clonotypes, no persistent microchimeric T cell clones were detected. The study used deep NGS to compare TCR beta repertoires of mothers and children, seeking features distinguishing related mother-child pairs from unrelated individuals. Mothers averaged around 43 +/- 4 years of age and children averaged around 10 +/- 4 years. After adapters were ligated using NEBNext reagents, the libraries underwent 100+100 nt paired-end sequencing on an Illumina HiSeq 2000. To prevent cross-contamination, the mother and child libraries were prepared one month apart and sequenced in separate runs. For each donor, between roughly 450,000 and 2,100,000 distinct TCR beta clonotypes were identified. Naive TCR beta clonotypes were estimated from low-frequency clonotypes matched to each donor's FACS-determined naive share, without sorting.

Sequencing was performed on blood. Here the chain combines TRBV11-2 and TRBJ1-1; the D gene identity is not certain. The sequence was obtained from a boy aged 5-17 years in good health. The DNA reads as follows: TGTGCCAGCAGCTCGACTGCCGCTGAAGCTTTCTTT. The resulting protein is CASSSTAAEAFF.